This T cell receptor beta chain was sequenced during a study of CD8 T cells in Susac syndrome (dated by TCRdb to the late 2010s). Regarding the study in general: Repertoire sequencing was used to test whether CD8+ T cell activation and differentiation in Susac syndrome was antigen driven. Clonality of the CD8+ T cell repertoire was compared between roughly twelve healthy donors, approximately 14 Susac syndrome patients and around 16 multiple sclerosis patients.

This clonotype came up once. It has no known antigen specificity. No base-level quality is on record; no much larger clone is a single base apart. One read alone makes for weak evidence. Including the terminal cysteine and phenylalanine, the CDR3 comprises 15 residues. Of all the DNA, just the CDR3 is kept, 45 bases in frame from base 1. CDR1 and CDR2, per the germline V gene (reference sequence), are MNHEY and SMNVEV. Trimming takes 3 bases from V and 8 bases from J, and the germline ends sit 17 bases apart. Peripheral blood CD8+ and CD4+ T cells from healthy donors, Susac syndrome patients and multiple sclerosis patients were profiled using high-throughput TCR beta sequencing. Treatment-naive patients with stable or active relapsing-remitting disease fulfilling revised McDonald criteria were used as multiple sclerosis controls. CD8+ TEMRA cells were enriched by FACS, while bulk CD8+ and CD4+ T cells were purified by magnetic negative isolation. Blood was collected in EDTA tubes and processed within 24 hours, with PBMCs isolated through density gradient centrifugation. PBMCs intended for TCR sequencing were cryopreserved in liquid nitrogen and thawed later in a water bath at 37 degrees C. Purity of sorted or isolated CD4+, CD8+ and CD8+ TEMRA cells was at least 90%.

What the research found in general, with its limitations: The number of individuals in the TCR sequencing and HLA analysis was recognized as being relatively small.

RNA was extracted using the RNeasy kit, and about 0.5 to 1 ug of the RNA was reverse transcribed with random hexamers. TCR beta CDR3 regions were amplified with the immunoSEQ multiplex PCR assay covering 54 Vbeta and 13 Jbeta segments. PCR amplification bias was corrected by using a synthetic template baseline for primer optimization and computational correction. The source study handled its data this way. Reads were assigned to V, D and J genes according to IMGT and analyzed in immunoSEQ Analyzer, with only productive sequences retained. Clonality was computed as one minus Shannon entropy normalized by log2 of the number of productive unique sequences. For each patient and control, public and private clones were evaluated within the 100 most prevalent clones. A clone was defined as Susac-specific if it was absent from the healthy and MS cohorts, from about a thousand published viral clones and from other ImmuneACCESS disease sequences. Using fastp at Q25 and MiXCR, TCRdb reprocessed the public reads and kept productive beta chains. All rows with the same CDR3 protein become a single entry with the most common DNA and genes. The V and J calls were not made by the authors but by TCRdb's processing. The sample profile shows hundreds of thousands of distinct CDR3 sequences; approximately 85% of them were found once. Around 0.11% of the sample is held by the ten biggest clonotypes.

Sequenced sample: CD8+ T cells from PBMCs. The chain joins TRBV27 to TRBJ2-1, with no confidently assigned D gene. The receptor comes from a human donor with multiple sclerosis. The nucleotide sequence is TGTGCCAGCAGTTTCAGCGCCCTCCCTGGGGATGAGCAGTTCTTC. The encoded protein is CASSFSALPGDEQFF.